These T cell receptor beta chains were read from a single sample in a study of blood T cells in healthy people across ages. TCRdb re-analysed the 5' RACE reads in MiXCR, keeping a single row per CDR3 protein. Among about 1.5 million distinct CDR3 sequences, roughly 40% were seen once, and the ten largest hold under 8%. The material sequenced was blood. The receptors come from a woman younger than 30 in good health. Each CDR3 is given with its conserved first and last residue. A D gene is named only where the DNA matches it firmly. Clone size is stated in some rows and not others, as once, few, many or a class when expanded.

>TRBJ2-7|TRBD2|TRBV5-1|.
CASTSTSGSYEQYF
TGCGCCAGCACCTCGACTAGCGGCTCCTACGAGCAGTACTTC
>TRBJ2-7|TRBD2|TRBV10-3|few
CAINQGLLDHEQYF
TGTGCCATCAACCAGGGACTACTCGACCACGAGCAGTACTTC
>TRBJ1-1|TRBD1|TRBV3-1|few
CASSQGGQGGTEAFF
TGTGCCAGCAGCCAAGGGGGACAGGGAGGGACTGAAGCTTTCTTT
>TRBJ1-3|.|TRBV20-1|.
CSGRGGGPGNTIYF
TGCAGTGGAAGGGGGGGCGGGCCTGGAAACACCATATATTTT
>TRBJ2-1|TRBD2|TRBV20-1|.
CSASFPSGINEQFF
TGCAGTGCTAGCTTCCCTAGCGGGATCAATGAGCAGTTCTTC
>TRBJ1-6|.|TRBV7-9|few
CASSPRGINNSPLHF
TGTGCCAGCAGTCCTCGGGGCATCAATAATTCACCCCTCCACTTT
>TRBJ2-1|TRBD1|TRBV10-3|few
CAISERGQQDEQFF
TGTGCCATCAGTGAGAGGGGGCAGCAGGATGAGCAGTTCTTC
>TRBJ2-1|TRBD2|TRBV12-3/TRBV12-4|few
CASGRLAGEGEQFF
TGTGCCAGCGGGCGTCTAGCGGGAGAGGGTGAGCAGTTCTTC
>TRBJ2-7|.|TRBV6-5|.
CASSGARSSYEQYF
TGTGCCAGCAGTGGGGCCCGAAGCTCCTACGAGCAGTACTTC
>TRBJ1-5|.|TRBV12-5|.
CDSGLGINQPQHF
TGTGATAGTGGTTTGGGAATAAATCAGCCCCAGCATTTT
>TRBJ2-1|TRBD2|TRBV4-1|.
CASSQLGLAGVQFF
TGCGCCAGCAGCCAACTGGGACTAGCGGGAGTGCAGTTCTTC
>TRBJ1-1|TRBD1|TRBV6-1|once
CASSRLTGTITEAFF
TGTGCCAGCAGCCGCCTGACAGGGACGATCACTGAAGCTTTCTTT
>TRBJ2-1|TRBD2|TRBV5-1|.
CASSSQLAGVGYNEQFF
TGCGCCAGCAGCTCCCAATTAGCGGGAGTGGGCTACAATGAGCAGTTCTTC
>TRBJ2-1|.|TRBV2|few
CASSEWTVNEQFF
TGTGCCAGCAGTGAGTGGACCGTGAATGAGCAGTTCTTC
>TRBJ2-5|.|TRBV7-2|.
CASSSAGRAGWQETQYF
TGTGCCAGCAGCTCAGCGGGCCGCGCGGGGTGGCAAGAGACCCAGTACTTC
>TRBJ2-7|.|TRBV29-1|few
CSVVGRGYEQYF
TGCAGCGTTGTCGGCAGGGGCTACGAGCAGTACTTC
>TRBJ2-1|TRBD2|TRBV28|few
CASSQTGGRGYNEQFF
TGTGCCAGCAGTCAGACGGGTGGGCGGGGGTACAATGAGCAGTTCTTC
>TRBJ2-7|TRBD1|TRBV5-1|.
CASSSLDRSSDEQYF
TGCGCCAGCAGCTCCCTGGACAGGAGCTCCGACGAGCAGTACTTC
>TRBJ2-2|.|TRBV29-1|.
CSVGGAGELFF
TGCAGCGTTGGAGGGGCCGGGGAGCTGTTTTTT
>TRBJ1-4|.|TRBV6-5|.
CASSPGTWAPNEKLFF
TGTGCCAGCAGTCCCGGGACATGGGCACCTAATGAAAAACTGTTTTTT
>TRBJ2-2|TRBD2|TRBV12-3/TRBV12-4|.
CASSSQAGVNTGELFF
TGTGCCAGCAGTTCCCAAGCGGGAGTAAACACCGGGGAGCTGTTTTTT
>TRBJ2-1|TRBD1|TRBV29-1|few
CSVKRSGTGGNEQFF
TGCAGCGTTAAAAGATCCGGGACAGGGGGCAATGAGCAGTTCTTC